These 9 T cell receptor beta chains share one sample of origin, sequenced in a study of blood T cell repertoires in COVID-19. Method: immunoSEQ multiplex PCR; TCRdb's copy keeps in-frame clones and lacks some. The table has 48,000 or so clones, approximately 87% seen once. The sequencing input was peripheral blood. Source of these receptors: an older woman with acute or convalescent COVID-19.

This chain joins TRBV12-3 or TRBV12-4 and TRBJ2-7; tentatively, D is TRBD1 (5 bases). This CDR3 contains 13 residues. V was trimmed by 1 base and J by 7 bases, leaving 11 bases between them. The CDR3 DNA is TGTGCCAGCAGTTTAGTTGCAGGGTTGGAGCAGTACTTC. Translation: CASSLVAGLEQYF.

This chain connects TRBV7-8 to TRBJ1-1; D unresolved. V lost 5 bases and J lost 5, with 15 bases in between. Germline CDR1 reads SGHVS; CDR2 reads FQNEAQ. This CDR3 has 14 residues. The CDR3 is CASSLPATFTEAFF. DNA for the CDR3: TGTGCCAGCAGCCTTCCCGCTACGTTTACTGAAGCTTTCTTT.

J is TRBJ1-2 and V is TRBV7-2; 10 nucleotides agree with TRBD1. The junction had 3 bases not matched to a gene; V was cut back by 4 bases and J by 7 bases. This CDR3 has 13 residues. Looked up from germline, CDR1 is SGHTA and CDR2 is FQGNSA. CDR3 protein: CASSSTGGLGYTF. DNA for the CDR3: TGTGCCAGCAGCTCGACAGGGGGCCTTGGCTACACCTTC. Variable domain in full (rest from reference TRBV7-2 and TRBJ1-2): GAGVSQSPSNKVTEKGKDVELRCDPISGHTALYWYRQSLGQGLEFLIYFQGNSAPDKSGLPSDRFSAERTGGSVSTLTIQRTQQEDSAVYLCASSSTGGLGYTFGSGTRLTVV.

This rearrangement joins TRBV3-1 (or the pseudogene TRBV3-2) to TRBJ1-2; 7 bases are shared with TRBD1. This CDR3 comprises 15 residues. Germline V gene sequence: CDR1 LGHDT, CDR2 YNNKEL (reference sequence). Trimming removed 2 bases from V and 3 bases from J; junction bases left unmatched: 6. CDR3 in DNA: TGTGCCAGCAGCCAATCCATCGGGACAGACTATGGCTACACCTTC. It specifies CASSQSIGTDYGYTF.

The chain couples TRBV5-1 to TRBJ1-5, with 8 bases identical to TRBD1. Germline CDR1 is SGHRS and CDR2 is YFSETQ. The CDR3 has 14 amino acids. V dropped 4 bases and J dropped 9; count of bases not matched to a gene: 9. DNA of the CDR3: TGCGCCAGCAGCCCCGGACAGGGCCTGGGGCCCCAGCATTTT. Protein sequence: CASSPGQGLGPQHF.

The chain joins TRBV19 to TRBJ2-7, with 9 bases identical to TRBD2. Per germline, CDR1 LNHDA and CDR2 SQIVND (reference sequence). The CDR3 loop spans 16 amino acids. V was clipped by 3 bases and J by 0 bases; unmatched bases: 6. The CDR3 is CASSISGGGASYEQYF. CDR3 nucleotides: TGTGCCAGTAGTATCTCCGGCGGGGGGGCCTCCTACGAGCAGTACTTC.

The chain employs TRBV6-1 and TRBJ1-1, with D possibly being TRBD1 (5 bases). CDR1 and CDR2 (germline): MNHNS, SASEGT. CDR3 length: 14 amino acids. The V and J ends lost 7 bases and 3 bases respectively, with 15 bases between them. CDR3 loop: CASIPSGGDTEAFF. As DNA, the CDR3 is TGTGCCAGCATCCCCTCGGGGGGGGACACTGAAGCTTTCTTT.

The chain joins TRBV19 to TRBJ2-1, with 10 bases aligning to TRBD2. V was clipped by 8 bases and J by 5 bases; unmatched bases: 6. This CDR3 is 14 amino acids long. Germline-derived CDR1 and CDR2 are LNHDA and SQIVND (reference sequence). The DNA of the CDR3 is TGTGCCAGTGGGGGACTAGCGCTCAACAATGAGCAGTTCTTC. Residues: CASGGLALNNEQFF.

The chain recombines TRBV6-1 with TRBJ1-5, with 8 bases fitting TRBD1. The trim removed 4 bases at V and 0 bases at J, leaving 8 bases unmatched. Germline V lookup: CDR1 MNHNS, CDR2 SASEGT. This CDR3 contains 17 residues. The CDR3 DNA is TGTGCCAGCAGTGGGACAGGGAGAGGTGGTAGCAATCAGCCCCAGCATTTT. It specifies CASSGTGRGGSNQPQHF.